This passage covers 5 T cell receptor beta chains from one sample sequenced in a study of shared clonotypes between healthy human individuals. Profiling relied on immunoSEQ multiplex PCR, and the TCRdb table lists in-frame clones only, not all of them. This table has about 1.4 million clones, roughly 96% appearing once. Sequencing input: naive CD4+ T cells sorted from blood. Subset defined: CD45RA+ positively selected. The source is a man aged 30-40 years in good health.

This clone was observed once. The chain couples TRBV5-1 to TRBJ2-1; D is possibly TRBD2 (5 bases). Between the trimmed V and J ends, which lost 2 bases and 3 bases, there was a span of 12 bases. This CDR3 is 15 amino acids long. The V gene's germline CDR1 is SGHRS and CDR2 YFSETQ. CDR3 protein: CASSFGSEHYNEQFF. The CDR3 DNA sequence: TGCGCCAGCAGCTTTGGTAGCGAACACTACAATGAGCAGTTCTTC.

With regard to this clone: Other DNA sequences within the sample encode an identical CDR3. The chain carries TRBV28 and TRBJ2-7; tentative D call: TRBD2 (5 bases). The germline gives CDR1 MDHEN, CDR2 SYDVKM. The CDR3 length is 12 residues. V dropped 6 bases and J dropped 4 bases, with 10 bases sitting between them. CDR3 loop: CASSLGGYEQYF. DNA of the CDR3: TGTGCCAGCAGCCTCGGCGGGTACGAGCAGTACTTC. Combining the CDR3 with reference TRBV28 and TRBJ2-7 gives the whole variable domain DVKVTQSSRYLVKRTGEKVFLECVQDMDHENMFWYRQDPGLGLRLIYFSYDVKMKEKGDIPEGYSVSREKKERFSLILESASTNQTSMYLCASSLGGYEQYFGPGTRLTVT.

J is TRBJ2-3 and V is TRBV6-4, with a possible D match to TRBD1 (6 bases). This CDR3 region has 18 residues. Germline CDR1 reads MRHNA; CDR2 reads SNTAGT. Trimming took off 4 bases at V and 2 bases at J, with 22 bases between the two ends. CDR3 in amino acids: CASSAPRTAISYTDTQYF. The CDR3 DNA follows: TGTGCCAGCAGTGCGCCTCGGACAGCCATCTCCTACACAGATACGCAGTATTTT.

This clone has only one observation. The chain recombines TRBV7-2 with TRBJ1-1, with D hard to call. The germline CDR1 and CDR2 sequences are SGHTA and FQGNSA. The CDR3 is 14 residues long. Trimming took off 5 bases at V and 5 bases at J, with 15 bases between the two ends. The CDR3 here is CASSLTWTGTEAFF. The CDR3 DNA sequence: TGTGCCAGCAGCCTAACGTGGACGGGGACTGAAGCTTTCTTT.

This clone was seen only once. This rearrangement joins TRBV19 to TRBJ2-7; tentative D call: TRBD1 (6 bases). The CDR3 loop spans 14 amino acids. Per the germline V gene, CDR1 is LNHDA and CDR2 is SQIVND (reference sequence). V lost 7 bases and J 2 bases, leaving 15 bases between the germline ends. The CDR3 spells CASMGQGLPYEQYF. The CDR3 nucleotides are TGTGCCAGTATGGGGCAGGGGTTACCCTACGAGCAGTACTTC.